A selection of T cell receptor beta chains follows, all from one sample in a study of T cell repertoires in cytomegalovirus infection. In TCRdb, the reads were re-called with MiXCR into one record per CDR3 protein. Seen here are about 890,000 distinct CDR3 sequences, approximately 30% observed once, and the top ten hold 13%. These receptors' targets are unknown. The sample consisted of cultured CD8+ T cells from PBMCs, taken from culture after CMV antigen stimulation. These receptors came from a human donor in good health (CMV status not recorded). Some clones in this sample may be carry-over from other donors' samples. The CDR3 runs from the conserved cysteine through the conserved F or W. The D gene is left open where the match is weak. Part of the rows lack a size; the others show once, few, many or a class for expanded clones.

V: TRBV6-2/TRBV6-3; J: TRBJ1-1; size: -; D: -; length: 18; CDR3: CASSSLYPEGSAGTEAFF; DNA: TGTGCCAGCAGTTCCTTGTACCCAGAGGGCTCCGCGGGGACTGAAGCTTTCTTT
V: TRBV7-2; J: TRBJ1-2; size: -; D: TRBD1; length: 15; CDR3: CASSSRDRLNYGYTF; DNA: TGTGCCAGCAGCTCTAGGGACAGACTCAACTATGGCTACACCTTC
V: TRBV7-4; J: TRBJ2-2; size: -; D: -; length: 16; CDR3: CASSLAPEVNTGELFF; DNA: TGTGCCAGCAGCTTAGCCCCAGAGGTTAACACCGGGGAGCTGTTTTTT
V: TRBV12-3/TRBV12-4; J: TRBJ2-7; size: few; D: -; length: 14; CDR3: CASSHFSDGYEQYF; DNA: TGTGCCAGCAGTCACTTTTCCGACGGATACGAGCAGTACTTC
V: TRBV4-1; J: TRBJ2-1; size: few; D: -; length: 16; CDR3: CASSQHRADNADEQFF; DNA: TGCGCCAGCAGCCAACACCGGGCCGACAATGCGGATGAGCAGTTCTTC
V: TRBV10-3; J: TRBJ2-2; size: -; D: -; length: 14; CDR3: CAITFTGDPGELFF; DNA: TGTGCCATCACCTTTACGGGGGACCCCGGGGAGCTGTTTTTT
V: TRBV15; J: TRBJ2-1; size: few; D: -; length: 16; CDR3: CATSRTGTGLFNEQFF; DNA: TGTGCCACCAGCAGAACCGGGACCGGATTATTCAATGAGCAGTTCTTC
V: TRBV7-4; J: TRBJ2-1; size: -; D: TRBD2; length: 17; CDR3: CASSRGTSGGFCNEQFF; DNA: TGTGCCAGCAGCCGTGGGACTAGCGGGGGTTTTTGCAATGAGCAGTTCTTC
V: TRBV7-2; J: TRBJ2-7; size: many; D: -; length: 13; CDR3: CASSLVRAYEQYF; DNA: TGTGCCAGCAGCCTAGTAAGGGCCTACGAGCAGTACTTC
V: TRBV7-9; J: TRBJ1-1; size: few; D: -; length: 14; CDR3: CASRTNGADTEAFF; DNA: TGTGCCAGCAGGACGAACGGGGCCGACACTGAAGCTTTCTTT
V: TRBV27; J: TRBJ1-4; size: -; D: -; length: 14; CDR3: CASSHGGSTEKLFF; DNA: TGTGCCAGCAGCCACGGGGGCTCGACTGAAAAACTGTTTTTT
V: TRBV7-6; J: TRBJ1-2; size: -; D: TRBD1; length: 15; CDR3: CASSLADRENYGYTF; DNA: TGTGCCAGCAGCTTAGCGGACAGGGAGAACTATGGCTACACCTTC
V: TRBV7-6; J: TRBJ2-3; size: -; D: TRBD2; length: 16; CDR3: CASSSKWGGSTDTQYF; DNA: TGTGCCAGCAGTTCAAAGTGGGGGGGGAGCACAGATACGCAGTATTTT
V: TRBV27; J: TRBJ1-6; size: -; D: -; length: 16; CDR3: CASSHTYTGLNSPLHF; DNA: TGTGCCAGCAGCCATACCTACACAGGGTTAAATTCACCCCTCCACTTT
V: TRBV27; J: TRBJ1-2; size: -; D: TRBD1; length: 13; CDR3: CASSSAGGYGYTF; DNA: TGTGCCAGCAGTTCAGCAGGGGGCTATGGCTACACCTTC
V: TRBV7-9; J: TRBJ2-3; size: -; D: -; length: 18; CDR3: CASSRNRDGALGADTQYF; DNA: TGTGCCAGCAGCAGGAACCGGGACGGTGCCCTGGGCGCAGATACGCAGTATTTT
V: TRBV29-1; J: TRBJ2-5; size: -; D: -; length: 13; CDR3: CSVEVQGGETQYF; DNA: TGCAGCGTTGAAGTACAGGGGGGGGAGACCCAGTACTTC
V: TRBV28; J: TRBJ2-3; size: few; D: -; length: 13; CDR3: CASRSWATDTQYF; DNA: TGTGCCAGCAGAAGTTGGGCCACAGATACGCAGTATTTT
V: TRBV6-1; J: TRBJ2-7; size: many; D: -; length: 12; CDR3: CASTGDKYEQYF; DNA: TGTGCCAGCACGGGGGATAAATACGAGCAGTACTTC
V: TRBV27; J: TRBJ2-5; size: few; D: TRBD1; length: 16; CDR3: CASSPPDRGLGETQYF; DNA: TGTGCCAGCAGCCCACCAGACAGGGGGCTCGGGGAGACCCAGTACTTC
V: TRBV7-6; J: TRBJ2-5; size: -; D: -; length: 14; CDR3: CASSFMGDQETQYF; DNA: TGTGCCAGCAGCTTCATGGGGGACCAAGAGACCCAGTACTTC
V: TRBV5-4; J: TRBJ1-2; size: few; D: -; length: 17; CDR3: CASSLTTMATYHDGYTF; DNA: TGTGCCAGCAGCTTAACGACAATGGCAACCTATCATGATGGCTACACCTTC
V: TRBV7-6; J: TRBJ2-6; size: many; D: TRBD1; length: 19; CDR3: CASSLVWGQGTSGANVLTF; DNA: TGTGCCAGCAGCTTAGTGTGGGGACAGGGGACATCTGGGGCCAACGTCCTGACTTTC
V: TRBV19; J: TRBJ2-3; size: -; D: -; length: 15; CDR3: CASSILGRQTDTQYF; DNA: TGTGCCAGTAGTATACTCGGGCGTCAGACAGATACGCAGTATTTT
V: TRBV7-6; J: TRBJ1-2; size: few; D: -; length: 16; CDR3: CASSGSITRLNYGYTF; DNA: TGTGCCAGCAGCGGCAGCATCACGAGGCTTAACTATGGCTACACCTTC
V: TRBV15; J: TRBJ2-3; size: -; D: -; length: 15; CDR3: CATKRSGGAGNTQYF; DNA: TGTGCCACCAAGAGGAGTGGAGGGGCCGGGAATACGCAGTATTTT
V: TRBV2; J: TRBJ1-1; size: few; D: -; length: 13; CDR3: CASSVIGNTEAFF; DNA: TGTGCCAGCAGTGTTATAGGGAACACTGAAGCTTTCTTT
V: TRBV7-9; J: TRBJ2-7; size: -; D: -; length: 16; CDR3: CASSLAEGPSSYEQYF; DNA: TGTGCCAGCAGCTTAGCGGAAGGTCCCTCCTCCTACGAGCAGTACTTC
V: TRBV7-6; J: TRBJ2-2; size: few; D: -; length: 17; CDR3: CASSFPGGGRNTGELFF; DNA: TGTGCCAGCAGCTTTCCAGGGGGAGGGCGAAACACCGGGGAGCTGTTTTTT
V: TRBV11-3; J: TRBJ1-1; size: few; D: -; length: 19; CDR3: CASSLYWTGISKKDTEAFF; DNA: TGTGCCAGCAGCTTGTATTGGACCGGGATATCTAAGAAGGACACTGAAGCTTTCTTT
V: TRBV6-2/TRBV6-3; J: TRBJ1-1; size: few; D: -; length: 13; CDR3: CASSYFRMGEAFF; DNA: TGTGCCAGCAGTTACTTCCGGATGGGTGAAGCTTTCTTT
V: TRBV7-6; J: TRBJ1-5; size: -; D: TRBD1; length: 15; CDR3: CASSPDRGLFSPQHF; DNA: TGTGCCAGCAGCCCAGACAGGGGGCTCTTTTCGCCCCAGCATTTT
V: TRBV7-6; J: TRBJ2-3; size: many; D: TRBD2; length: 15; CDR3: CASRPGTSGTDTQYF; DNA: TGTGCCAGCAGACCCGGGACTAGCGGCACAGATACGCAGTATTTT
V: TRBV11-3; J: TRBJ2-1; size: -; D: -; length: 16; CDR3: CASSPSSEGLYNEQFF; DNA: TGTGCCAGCAGCCCCTCTAGCGAGGGGCTTTACAATGAGCAGTTCTTC
V: TRBV6-2/TRBV6-3; J: TRBJ2-2; size: many; D: -; length: 13; CDR3: CASSPWDTGELFF; DNA: TGTGCCAGCAGCCCCTGGGACACCGGGGAGCTGTTTTTT
V: TRBV10-3; J: TRBJ2-2; size: few; D: -; length: 13; CDR3: CAISDTDGGELFF; DNA: TGTGCCATCAGCGATACGGACGGCGGGGAGCTGTTTTTT
V: TRBV7-2; J: TRBJ1-1; size: many; D: TRBD1; length: 15; CDR3: CASSYTGTGNTEAFF; DNA: TGTGCCAGCAGCTACACCGGGACAGGGAACACTGAAGCTTTCTTT
V: TRBV27; J: TRBJ2-1; size: -; D: TRBD2; length: 16; CDR3: CASSLRAGEPLNEQFF; DNA: TGTGCCAGCAGTTTACGAGCGGGGGAGCCCCTCAATGAGCAGTTCTTC
V: TRBV2; J: TRBJ2-5; size: -; D: -; length: 12; CDR3: CASGFFQETQYF; DNA: TGTGCCAGCGGCTTTTTTCAAGAGACCCAGTACTTC
V: TRBV5-1; J: TRBJ1-1; size: few; D: -; length: 15; CDR3: CASSGPGGMNTEAFF; DNA: TGCGCCAGCAGCGGACCCGGGGGCATGAACACTGAAGCTTTCTTT
V: TRBV5-1; J: TRBJ2-5; size: -; D: -; length: 15; CDR3: CASSLVPGAGETQYF; DNA: TGCGCCAGCAGCTTGGTTCCGGGGGCCGGGGAGACCCAGTACTTC
V: TRBV27; J: TRBJ1-1; size: -; D: -; length: 14; CDR3: CASSLFGDWTEAFF; DNA: TGTGCCAGCAGTTTATTCGGGGATTGGACTGAAGCTTTCTTT